A single sample is the source of the 8 T cell receptor beta chains below, sequenced in a study of T cell responses to AZD1222 COVID-19 vaccine. Assay: immunoSEQ multiplex PCR; the TCRdb copy retains only in-frame clones and omits some. The table shows a few hundred thousand clones, with over 90% occurring only once. The sample here was peripheral blood, taken on day 0 of AZD1222 vaccination. These receptors were obtained from an adult in good health.

The V gene is TRBV18, the J gene TRBJ1-6; D remains unclear. CDR1 and CDR2 from the germline V gene are KGHSH and LQKENI. Trimming removed 1 base at V and 7 bases at J, with 5 bases between. The length of the CDR3 is 13 residues. The CDR3 DNA follows: TGTGCCAGCTCACCACAGGAGAATTCACCCCTCCACTTT. Its translation is CASSPQENSPLHF.

The CDR3 DNA follows: TGTGCCAGCAGCCCAACTTTTAGCGGGAGAGGGAACAATGAGCAGTTCTTC. This sequence encodes CASSPTFSGRGNNEQFF. The rearrangement links TRBV5-6 to TRBJ2-1, with 9 positions matching TRBD2. CDR1 is SGHDT and CDR2 is YYEEEE in the germline V gene. The V segment lost 4 bases and the J segment 5 bases; nucleotides outside the gene matches: 13. The CDR3 is made up of 17 amino acids.

The chain couples TRBV9 to TRBJ1-2; D may be TRBD1 (5 bases). Germline-derived CDR1 and CDR2 are SGDLS and YYNGEE. This CDR3 has 15 amino acids. V was clipped by 3 bases and J by 8 bases, with 20 bases between them. The DNA of the CDR3 is TGTGCCAGCAGCGCTTCCCCAGGTACCGGGACGGGCTACACCTTC. Its translation is CASSASPGTGTGYTF.

The gene calls are TRBV5-1 and TRBJ1-5; the match to TRBD1 covers 10 bases. The CDR3 runs 14 residues. J gave up 4 bases and V 4 bases, and 2 bases lay outside the gene matches. In germline, CDR1 is SGHRS, CDR2 YFSETQ. Here the CDR3 DNA reads TGCGCCAGCAGCACGGGACAGGGGAATCAGCCCCAGCATTTT. Translating gives CASSTGQGNQPQHF. The variable domain in full, completed from reference TRBV5-1 and TRBJ1-5, reads KAGVTQTPRYLIKTRGQQVTLSCSPISGHRSVSWYQQTPGQGLQFLFEYFSETQRNKGNFPGRFSGRQFSNSRSEMNVSTLELGDSALYLCASSTGQGNQPQHFGDGTRLSIL.

The rearrangement joins TRBV28 to TRBJ1-4, with 8 bases that match TRBD1. The CDR3 runs to 14 residues. The germline gives CDR1 MDHEN, CDR2 SYDVKM. V gave up 8 bases and J gave up 7 bases; unmatched junction bases: 9. The CDR3 DNA reads TGTGCCAGCGGACAGGGCCCAAGAAGTGAAAAACTGTTTTTT. Translation gives CASGQGPRSEKLFF.

This clone was counted once. J is TRBJ1-2 and V is TRBV24-1, with 7 bases aligning to TRBD1. The length of the CDR3 is 15 residues. Unmatched junction bases numbered 9, after V lost 5 bases and J lost 4 bases. Per the germline V gene, CDR1 is KGHDR and CDR2 is SFDVKD. The CDR3 loop is CATSALAGGIYGYTF. The CDR3, as DNA: TGTGCCACCAGTGCTCTGGCAGGGGGAATCTATGGCTACACCTTC.

The rearrangement joins TRBV5-1 to TRBJ2-2; 7 nucleotides agree with TRBD1. The V gene's germline CDR1 is SGHRS and CDR2 YFSETQ. Unmatched junction bases numbered 14, after V lost 3 bases and J lost 0 bases. This CDR3 is built from 19 residues. The CDR3 sequence is CASSYRQGPHSTNTGELFF. DNA for the CDR3: TGCGCCAGCAGCTATAGACAGGGCCCTCACTCCACGAACACCGGGGAGCTGTTTTTT.

This chain joins TRBV6-2 or TRBV6-3 and TRBJ2-5, with TRBD1 as a possible D gene (5 bases). Germline V gene sequence: CDR1 MNHEY, CDR2 SVGEGT. With 0 bases removed from V and 8 bases from J, the gap between germline ends came to 10 bases. The CDR3 spans 13 residues. The CDR3 DNA is TGTGCCAGCAGTTACTCCCAGGGATCAACCCAGTACTTC. This codes for CASSYSQGSTQYF.